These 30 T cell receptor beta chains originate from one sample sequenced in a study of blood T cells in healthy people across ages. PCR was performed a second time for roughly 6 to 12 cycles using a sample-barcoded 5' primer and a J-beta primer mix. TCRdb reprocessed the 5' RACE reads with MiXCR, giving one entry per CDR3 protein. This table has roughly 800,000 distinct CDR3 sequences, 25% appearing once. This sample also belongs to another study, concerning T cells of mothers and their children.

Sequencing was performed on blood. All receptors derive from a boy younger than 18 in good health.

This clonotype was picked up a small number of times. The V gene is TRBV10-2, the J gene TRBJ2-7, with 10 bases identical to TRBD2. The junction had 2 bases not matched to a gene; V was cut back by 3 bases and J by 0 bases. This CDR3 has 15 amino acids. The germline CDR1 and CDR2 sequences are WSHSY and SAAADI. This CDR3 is CASSESSGSSYEQYF. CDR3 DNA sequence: TGCGCCAGCAGTGAATCTAGCGGGAGCTCCTACGAGCAGTACTTC.

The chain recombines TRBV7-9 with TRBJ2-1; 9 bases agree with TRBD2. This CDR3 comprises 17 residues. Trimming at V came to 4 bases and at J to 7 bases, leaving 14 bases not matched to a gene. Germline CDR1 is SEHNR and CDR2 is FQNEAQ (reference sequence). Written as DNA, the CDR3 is TGTGCCAGCAGCTCCGACTGGACTAGCGATGCCTTTAATGAGCAGTTCTTC. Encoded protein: CASSSDWTSDAFNEQFF.

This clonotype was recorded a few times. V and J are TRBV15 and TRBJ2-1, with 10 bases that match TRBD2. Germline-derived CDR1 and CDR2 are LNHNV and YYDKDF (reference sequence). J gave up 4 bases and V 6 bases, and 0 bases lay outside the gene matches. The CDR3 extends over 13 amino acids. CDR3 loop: CATRLAGYNEQFF. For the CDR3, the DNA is TGTGCCACCAGACTAGCGGGGTACAATGAGCAGTTCTTC. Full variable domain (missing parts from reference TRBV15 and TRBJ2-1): DAMVIQNPRYQVTQFGKPVTLSCSQTLNHNVMYWYQQKSSQAPKLLFHYYDKDFNNEADTPDNFQSRRPNTSFCFLDIRSPGLGDTAMYLCATRLAGYNEQFFGPGTRLTVL.

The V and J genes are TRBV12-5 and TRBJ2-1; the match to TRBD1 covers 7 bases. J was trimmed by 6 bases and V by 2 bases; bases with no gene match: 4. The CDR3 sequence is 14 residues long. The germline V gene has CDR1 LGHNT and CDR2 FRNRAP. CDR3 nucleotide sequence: TGTGCTAGTGGTTTGAACAGGGGCCGCAATGAGCAGTTCTTC. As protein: CASGLNRGRNEQFF. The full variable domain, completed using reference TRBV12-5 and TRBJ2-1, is DARVTQTPRHKVTEMGQEVTMRCQPILGHNTVFWYRQTMMQGLELLAYFRNRAPLDDSGMPKDRFSAEMPDATLATLKIQPSEPRDSAVYFCASGLNRGRNEQFFGPGTRLTVL.

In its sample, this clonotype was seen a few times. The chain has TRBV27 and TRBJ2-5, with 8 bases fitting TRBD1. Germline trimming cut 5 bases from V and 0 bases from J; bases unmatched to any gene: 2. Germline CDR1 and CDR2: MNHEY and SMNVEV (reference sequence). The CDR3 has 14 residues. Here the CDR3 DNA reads TGTGCCAGCAGTCGGACAGGGAACCAAGAGACCCAGTACTTC. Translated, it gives CASSRTGNQETQYF.

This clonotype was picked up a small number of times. The CDR3 nucleotides read TGCAGTGCTAGATTAGAGGACAGGGGTAACACTGAAGCTTTCTTT. It is translated as CSARLEDRGNTEAFF. The V and J genes are TRBV20-1 and TRBJ1-1; 9 bases line up with TRBD1. The CDR3 extends over 15 amino acids. V gave up 2 bases and J gave up 2 bases; unmatched junction bases: 6. CDR1 and CDR2 (germline): DFQATT, SNEGSKA (reference sequence).

The CDR3 DNA sequence: TGTGCCAGCAGTTACTCGACGGGGGAGGGGACCGGGGAGCTGTTTTTT. Translated, it gives CASSYSTGEGTGELFF. J is TRBJ2-2 and V is TRBV6-5; TRBD2 matches 7 bases. Germline V gene sequence: CDR1 MNHEY, CDR2 SVGAGI. This CDR3 contains 16 residues. Trimming took 0 bases from V and 5 from J; bases not matched to a gene: 6.

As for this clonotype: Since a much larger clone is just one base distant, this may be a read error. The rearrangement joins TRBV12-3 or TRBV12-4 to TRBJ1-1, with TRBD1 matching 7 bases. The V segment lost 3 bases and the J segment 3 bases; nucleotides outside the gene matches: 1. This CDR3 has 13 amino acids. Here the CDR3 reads CASSFTGDTEAFF. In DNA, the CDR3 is TGTGCCAGCAGTTTCACAGGGGACACTGAAGCTTTCTTT.

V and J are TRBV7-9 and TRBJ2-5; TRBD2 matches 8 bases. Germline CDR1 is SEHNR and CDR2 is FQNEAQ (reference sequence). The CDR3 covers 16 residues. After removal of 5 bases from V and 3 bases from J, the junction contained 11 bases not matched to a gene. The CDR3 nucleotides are TGTGCCAGCAGCACCTCCCGAGCGGGAGCGGAAGAGACCCAGTACTTC. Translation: CASSTSRAGAEETQYF.

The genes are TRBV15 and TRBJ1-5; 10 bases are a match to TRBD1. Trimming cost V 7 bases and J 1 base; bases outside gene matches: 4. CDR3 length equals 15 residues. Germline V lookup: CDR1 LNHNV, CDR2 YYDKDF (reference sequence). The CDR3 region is CATNRDRGSNQPQHF. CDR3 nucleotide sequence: TGTGCCACCAACAGGGACAGGGGAAGCAATCAGCCCCAGCATTTT.

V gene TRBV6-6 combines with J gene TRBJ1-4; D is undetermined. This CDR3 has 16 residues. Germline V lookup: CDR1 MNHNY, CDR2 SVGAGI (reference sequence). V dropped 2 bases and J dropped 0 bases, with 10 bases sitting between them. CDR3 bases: TGTGCCAGCAGTTACGCGGGAGATACAACTAATGAAAAACTGTTTTTT. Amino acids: CASSYAGDTTNEKLFF.

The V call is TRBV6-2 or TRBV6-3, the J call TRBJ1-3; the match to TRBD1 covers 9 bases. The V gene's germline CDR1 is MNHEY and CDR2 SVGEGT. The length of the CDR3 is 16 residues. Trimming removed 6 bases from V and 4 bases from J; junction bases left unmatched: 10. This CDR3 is CASRPADRGGGNTIYF. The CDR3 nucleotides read TGTGCCAGCAGACCCGCGGACAGGGGAGGAGGAAACACCATATATTTT.

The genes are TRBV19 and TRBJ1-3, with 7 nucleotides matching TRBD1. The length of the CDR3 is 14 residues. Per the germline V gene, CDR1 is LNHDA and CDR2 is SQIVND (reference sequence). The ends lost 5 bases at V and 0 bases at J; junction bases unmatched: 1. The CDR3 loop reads CASSGTVSGNTIYF. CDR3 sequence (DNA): TGTGCCAGTAGTGGGACAGTCTCTGGAAACACCATATATTTT.

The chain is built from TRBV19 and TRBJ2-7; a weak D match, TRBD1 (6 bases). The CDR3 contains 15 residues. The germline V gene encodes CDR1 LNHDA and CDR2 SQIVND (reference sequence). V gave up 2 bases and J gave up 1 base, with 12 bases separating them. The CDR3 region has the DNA TGTGCCAGTAGTATACGAGGTACAGGGTCCTACGAGCAGTACTTC. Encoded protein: CASSIRGTGSYEQYF.

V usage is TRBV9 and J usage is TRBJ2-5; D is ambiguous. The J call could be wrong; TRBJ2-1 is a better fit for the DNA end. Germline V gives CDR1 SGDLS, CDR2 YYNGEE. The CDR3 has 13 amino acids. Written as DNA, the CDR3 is TGTGCCAGCAGCGTGGCCGGAATGACCAAGCAGTTCTTC. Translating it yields CASSVAGMTKQFF.

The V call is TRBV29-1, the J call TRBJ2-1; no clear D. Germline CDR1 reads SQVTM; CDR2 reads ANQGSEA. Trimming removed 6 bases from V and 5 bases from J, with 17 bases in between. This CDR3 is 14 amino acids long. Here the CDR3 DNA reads TGCAGCGTCTACAAGGGTTGGGGAAACAATGAGCAGTTCTTC. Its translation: CSVYKGWGNNEQFF.

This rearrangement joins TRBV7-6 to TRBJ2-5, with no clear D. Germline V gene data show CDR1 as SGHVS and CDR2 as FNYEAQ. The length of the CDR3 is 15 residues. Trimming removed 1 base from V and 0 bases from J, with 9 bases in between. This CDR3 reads CASSLEGFDQETQYF. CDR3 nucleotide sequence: TGTGCCAGCAGCTTAGAAGGGTTTGACCAAGAGACCCAGTACTTC.

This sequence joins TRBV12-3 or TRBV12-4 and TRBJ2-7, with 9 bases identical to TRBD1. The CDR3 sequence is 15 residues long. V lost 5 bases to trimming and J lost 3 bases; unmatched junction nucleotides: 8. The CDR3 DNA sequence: TGTGCCAGCAGTGGGGGGACAGGGTTCAGCTACGAGCAGTACTTC. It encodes CASSGGTGFSYEQYF.

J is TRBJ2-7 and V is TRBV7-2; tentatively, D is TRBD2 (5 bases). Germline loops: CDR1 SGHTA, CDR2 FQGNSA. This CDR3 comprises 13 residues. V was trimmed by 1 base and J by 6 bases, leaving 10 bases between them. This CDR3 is CASSLGPGFEQYF. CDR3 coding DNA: TGTGCCAGCAGCTTAGGCCCGGGGTTCGAGCAGTACTTC.

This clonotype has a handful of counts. The CDR3 nucleotides read TGCAGTGCTGGGACAGGGAGCGGCCAGAAGTTCTTC. Translating gives CSAGTGSGQKFF. This chain uses TRBV20-1 with TRBJ2-1, with 9 bases fitting TRBD1. Germline CDR1 and CDR2: DFQATT and SNEGSKA (reference sequence). With V trimmed by 5 bases and J by 14 bases, 10 bases remained unmatched. The CDR3 covers 12 residues.

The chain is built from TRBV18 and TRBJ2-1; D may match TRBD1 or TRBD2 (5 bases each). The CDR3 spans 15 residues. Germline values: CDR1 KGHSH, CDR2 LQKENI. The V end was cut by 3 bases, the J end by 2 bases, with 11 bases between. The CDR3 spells CASSPRDVTYNEQFF. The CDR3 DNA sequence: TGTGCCAGCTCACCGAGGGACGTAACCTACAATGAGCAGTTCTTC.

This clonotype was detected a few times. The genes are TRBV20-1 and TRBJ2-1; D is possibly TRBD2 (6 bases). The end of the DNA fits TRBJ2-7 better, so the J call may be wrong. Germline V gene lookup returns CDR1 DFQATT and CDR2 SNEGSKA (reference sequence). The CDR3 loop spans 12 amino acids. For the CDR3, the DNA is TGCAGTGCGCAGGAGACTAGCTACGAGCAGTACTTC. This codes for CSAQETSYEQYF.

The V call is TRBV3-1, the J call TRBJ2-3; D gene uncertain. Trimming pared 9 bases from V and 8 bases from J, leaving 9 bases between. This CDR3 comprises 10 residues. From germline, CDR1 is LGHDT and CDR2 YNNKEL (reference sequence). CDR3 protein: CARRPATQYF. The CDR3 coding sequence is TGTGCCAGGCGCCCGGCTACGCAGTATTTT.

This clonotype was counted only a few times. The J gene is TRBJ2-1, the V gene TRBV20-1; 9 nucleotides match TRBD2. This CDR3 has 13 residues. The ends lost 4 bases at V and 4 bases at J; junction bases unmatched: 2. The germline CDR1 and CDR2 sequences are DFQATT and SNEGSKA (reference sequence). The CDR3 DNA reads TGCAGTGCTAAAGCGGGGGGATACAATGAGCAGTTCTTC. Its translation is CSAKAGGYNEQFF.

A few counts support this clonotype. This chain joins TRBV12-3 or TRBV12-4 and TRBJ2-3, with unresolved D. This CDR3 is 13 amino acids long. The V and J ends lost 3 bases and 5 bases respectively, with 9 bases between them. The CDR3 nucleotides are TGTGCCAGCAGTTTGATGGCCGTAGATACGCAGTATTTT. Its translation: CASSLMAVDTQYF.

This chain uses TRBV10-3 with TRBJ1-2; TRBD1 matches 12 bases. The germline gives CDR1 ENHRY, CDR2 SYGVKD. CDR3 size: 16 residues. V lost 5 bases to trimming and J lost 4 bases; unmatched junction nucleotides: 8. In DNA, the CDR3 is TGTGCCATCAGTTCACCGGGACAGGGGGCAGGCTATGGCTACACCTTC. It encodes CAISSPGQGAGYGYTF.

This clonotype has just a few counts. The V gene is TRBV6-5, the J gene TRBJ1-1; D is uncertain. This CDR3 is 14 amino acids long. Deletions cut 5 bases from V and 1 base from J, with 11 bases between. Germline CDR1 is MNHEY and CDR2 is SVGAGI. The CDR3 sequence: CASSITRWNTEAFF. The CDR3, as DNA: TGTGCCAGCAGTATCACCAGGTGGAACACTGAAGCTTTCTTT.

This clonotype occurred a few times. The CDR3 nucleotides read TGTGCCAGCAGCTCCCGGGGGTTTGGGGAGGAGACCCAGTACTTC. Its translation: CASSSRGFGEETQYF. The V gene is TRBV7-9, the J gene TRBJ2-5; possibly TRBD2 for D (6 bases). Deletions cut 4 bases from V and 5 bases from J, with 17 bases between. CDR3 length: 15 amino acids. Per germline, CDR1 SEHNR and CDR2 FQNEAQ (reference sequence).

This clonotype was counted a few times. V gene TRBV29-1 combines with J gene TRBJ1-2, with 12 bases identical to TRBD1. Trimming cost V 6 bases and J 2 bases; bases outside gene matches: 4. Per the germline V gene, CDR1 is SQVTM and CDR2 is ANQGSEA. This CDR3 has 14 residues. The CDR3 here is CSVTGQGANYGYTF. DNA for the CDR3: TGCAGCGTCACGGGACAGGGGGCCAACTATGGCTACACCTTC.

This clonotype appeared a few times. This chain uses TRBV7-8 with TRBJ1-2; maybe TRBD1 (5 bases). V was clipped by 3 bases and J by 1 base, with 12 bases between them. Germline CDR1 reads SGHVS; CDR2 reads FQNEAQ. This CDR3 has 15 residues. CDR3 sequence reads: CASSFWGGSNYGYTF. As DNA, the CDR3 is TGTGCCAGCAGCTTCTGGGGGGGGAGTAACTATGGCTACACCTTC.